The sample holds many counts of the clone carrying this TCR beta chain. What it binds is unknown. V was pared by 0 bases and J by 2 bases, with 10 bases between. The CDR3 covers 15 residues. CDR1 and CDR2 from the germline V gene are SGDLS and YYNGEE. TCRdb used MiXCR to reprocess the 5' RACE reads, holding one entry per CDR3 protein. The repertoire includes tens of thousands of distinct CDR3 sequences, around 3.9% of them detected once, and more than 8.5% sits in the top ten. The entry originates in a study of early T cells in non-severe SARS-CoV-2 infection. Study-level background: The authors sequenced bulk RNA from unsorted whole blood, leaving chains unpaired. Study-wide points: Matching results from VDJdb favored anti-spike CD8 responses, leaving private and CD4 specificities undetected.

The sample comprised whole blood. This TCR was recovered from an adult who was a healthcare worker with PCR-confirmed SARS-CoV-2 infection or an uninfected control (not recorded which). V usage is TRBV9 and J usage is TRBJ2-3; the D is unclear. In nucleotides, the CDR3 is TGTGCCAGCAGCGTAGCGGCGGCCATCACAGATACGCAGTATTTT. Translated, it gives CASSVAAAITDTQYF.